The present entry profiles one T cell receptor (beta chain) with its context. The entirety of the isolated RNA underwent reverse transcription, so expressed TCRB transcripts were sequenced. Naive, central memory and regulatory T cell samples produced a mean of about 3.5 million reads. TCRdb keeps only in-frame clones here, not all; method: immunoSEQ multiplex PCR. The table has 900,000 or so clones, about a sixth seen once. The trim removed 1 base at V and 4 bases at J, leaving 0 bases unmatched. Germline V gene sequence: CDR1 LGHNA, CDR2 YSLEER. The length of the CDR3 is 14 residues. The data derive from a study of beta chain features in type 1 diabetes.

The TCR sequence derives from a woman aged 18-29 years in good health. What was sequenced was naive CD4+ T cells from blood. The chain uses TRBV4-3 and TRBJ1-3, with 8 positions matching TRBD1. The DNA for the CDR3 is TGCGCCAGCAGCCAAGGGGACAGGGGAAACACCATATATTTT. Translated, it gives CASSQGDRGNTIYF.